The 8 T cell receptor beta chains listed next were all sequenced from one sample in a study of T cell changes during pregnancy in multiple sclerosis. Assay: immunoSEQ multiplex PCR; the TCRdb copy retains only in-frame clones and omits some. The sample has about 35,000 clones; approximately 89% are singletons. Sample: CD4+ T cells from peripheral blood mononuclear cells, taken after pregnancy. These receptors all stem from a female donor in good health, enrolled as a control in a pregnancy study.

This chain joins TRBV5-1 and TRBJ2-5, with D maybe TRBD1 (6 bases). This CDR3 is 16 amino acids long. CDR1 SGHRS and CDR2 YFSETQ come from the germline V gene. V gave up 4 bases and J gave up 3 bases, with 19 bases separating them. CDR3 DNA: TGCGCCAGCAGCCCCGCCCCAGGGAAGGGGGAAGAGACCCAGTACTTC. Its translation is CASSPAPGKGEETQYF.

The J gene is TRBJ1-4, the V gene TRBV19, with D maybe TRBD1 (5 bases). The CDR3 extends over 14 amino acids. V lost 5 bases, J lost 4 bases, and 11 bases lay in between. In germline, CDR1 is LNHDA, CDR2 SQIVND (reference sequence). Written as DNA, the CDR3 is TGTGCCAGTAGTGGAGGGACGGTTAATGAAAAACTGTTTTTT. Amino acids: CASSGGTVNEKLFF.

V gene TRBV6-1 combines with J gene TRBJ2-1, with TRBD2 as a possible D gene (6 bases). V lost 7 bases and J 5 bases, leaving 15 bases between the germline ends. The CDR3 has 14 residues. Germline-derived CDR1 and CDR2 are MNHNS and SASEGT. The CDR3 nucleotides are TGTGCCAGCAAAATCTCGGCGGGGAACAATGAGCAGTTCTTC. Translation: CASKISAGNNEQFF.

J is TRBJ1-2 and V is TRBV18, with D possibly matching TRBD1 (6 bases). CDR1 is KGHSH and CDR2 is LQKENI in the germline V gene. CDR3 length: 13 amino acids. The V gene lost 6 bases and the J gene lost 4 bases, with 12 bases spanning the gap. The CDR3, as DNA: TGTGCCAGCTCGTACCGGGACACCTATGGCTACACCTTC. It specifies CASSYRDTYGYTF.

The J gene is TRBJ1-5, the V gene TRBV7-9; no firm D call. The CDR3 totals 15 residues. Trimming removed 0 bases from V and 5 bases from J, with 11 bases in between. CDR1 SEHNR and CDR2 FQNEAQ come from the germline V gene (reference sequence). The CDR3 nucleotides read TGTGCCAGCAGCTTAGCGTTGACCGAGGATCAGCCCCAGCATTTT. Protein: CASSLALTEDQPQHF.

The rearrangement links TRBV10-3 to TRBJ2-5; D gene unclear. Germline V lookup: CDR1 ENHRY, CDR2 SYGVKD. Trimming took 3 bases from V and 3 from J, leaving 5 bases between them. The CDR3 is 12 amino acids. The CDR3 is CAISDSEETQYF. DNA for the CDR3: TGTGCCATCAGTGACAGCGAAGAGACCCAGTACTTC.

The rearrangement links TRBV27 to TRBJ2-7; D gene uncertain. The CDR3 runs to 16 residues. V was pared by 2 bases and J by 3 bases, with 17 bases between. Germline-derived CDR1 and CDR2 are MNHEY and SMNVEV (reference sequence). The CDR3 sequence is CASSLKSPRDGYEQYF. The CDR3, as DNA: TGTGCCAGCAGTTTAAAGTCCCCGCGTGATGGCTACGAGCAGTACTTC.

J is TRBJ2-3 and V is TRBV28; 13 bases align to TRBD2. The V gene end was trimmed by 6 bases and the J gene end by 8 bases; junction bases not matched to a gene: 11. The germline CDR1 and CDR2 sequences are MDHEN and SYDVKM. This CDR3 has 16 amino acids. This CDR3 is CASRTGTSGVGGTQYF. As DNA, the CDR3 is TGTGCCAGCAGGACCGGGACTAGCGGGGTGGGGGGTACGCAGTATTTT.